The clone carrying this TCR beta chain was detected many times. What it recognizes is unknown. The use of previously described methods and listed TCR primers produced the bulk TCR libraries. TCRdb recomputed calls from the PCR reads with MiXCR, one row per CDR3 protein. Of about 300,000 distinct CDR3 sequences in the sample, around 21% are singletons; the top ten hold more than 0.8%. Libraries from naive CD8 cells were generated from around 18,000 to 910,000 sorted cells (with 10%, 30% or 50% RNA). Sorting captured naive CD8 T cells as CD8+CD4-CCR7+CD45RA+. After removal of 3 bases from V and 9 bases from J, the junction contained 3 bases not matched to a gene. This CDR3 has 15 amino acids. In germline, CDR1 is KGHDR, CDR2 SFDVKD. This specimen comes from a study of molecular identifiers for immune sequencing clone quantification. Study-wide results and caveats: Among one million naive cells, spiked Jurkat TCR RNA from a single cell was reportedly detectable.

The sequenced material came from naive CD8+ T cells from blood, with Jurkat cell RNA spiked in. Subset denoted: FACS-sorted CD8+CD4-CCR7+CD45RA+ naive T cells. The chain recombines TRBV24-1 with TRBJ2-1; 14 positions agree with TRBD2. The receptor was isolated from a human donor in good health. Some libraries in this study had Jurkat cell RNA spiked in. The CDR3 bases are TGTGCCACCAGTGATGTGGGACTAGCGGGAGCTGAGCAGTTCTTC. It translates to CATSDVGLAGAEQFF.